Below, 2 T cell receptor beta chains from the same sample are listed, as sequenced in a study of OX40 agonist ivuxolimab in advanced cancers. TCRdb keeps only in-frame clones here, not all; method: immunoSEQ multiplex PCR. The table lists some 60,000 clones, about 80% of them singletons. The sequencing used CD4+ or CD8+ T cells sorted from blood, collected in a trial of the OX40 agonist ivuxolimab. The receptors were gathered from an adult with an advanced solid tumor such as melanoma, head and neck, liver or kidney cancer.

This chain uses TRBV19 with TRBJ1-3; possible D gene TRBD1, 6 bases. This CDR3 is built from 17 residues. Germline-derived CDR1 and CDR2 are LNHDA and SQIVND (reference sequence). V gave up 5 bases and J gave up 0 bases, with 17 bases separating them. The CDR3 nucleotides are TGTGCCAGTAGTGACAGGATCCCAAGCATCTCTGGAAACACCATATATTTT. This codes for CASSDRIPSISGNTIYF.

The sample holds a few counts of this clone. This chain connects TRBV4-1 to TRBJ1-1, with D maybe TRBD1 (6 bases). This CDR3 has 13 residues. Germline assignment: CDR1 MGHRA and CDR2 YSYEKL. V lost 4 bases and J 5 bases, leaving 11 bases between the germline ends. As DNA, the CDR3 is TGCGCCAGCAGCCGAACAGGGTGGACTGAAGCTTTCTTT. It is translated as CASSRTGWTEAFF.